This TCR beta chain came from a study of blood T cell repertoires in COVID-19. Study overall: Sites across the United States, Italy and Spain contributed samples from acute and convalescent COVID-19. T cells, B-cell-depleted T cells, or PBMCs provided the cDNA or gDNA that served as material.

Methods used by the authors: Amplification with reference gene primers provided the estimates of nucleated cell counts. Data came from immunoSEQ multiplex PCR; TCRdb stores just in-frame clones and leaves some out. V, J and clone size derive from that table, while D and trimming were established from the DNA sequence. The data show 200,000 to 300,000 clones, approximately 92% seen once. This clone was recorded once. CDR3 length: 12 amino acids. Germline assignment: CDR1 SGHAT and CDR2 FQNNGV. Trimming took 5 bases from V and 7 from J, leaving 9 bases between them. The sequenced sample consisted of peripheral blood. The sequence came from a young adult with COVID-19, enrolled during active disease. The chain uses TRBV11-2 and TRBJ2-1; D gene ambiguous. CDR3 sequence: CASSPFLNEQFF. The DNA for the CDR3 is TGTGCCAGCAGCCCCTTCTTAAATGAGCAGTTCTTC.